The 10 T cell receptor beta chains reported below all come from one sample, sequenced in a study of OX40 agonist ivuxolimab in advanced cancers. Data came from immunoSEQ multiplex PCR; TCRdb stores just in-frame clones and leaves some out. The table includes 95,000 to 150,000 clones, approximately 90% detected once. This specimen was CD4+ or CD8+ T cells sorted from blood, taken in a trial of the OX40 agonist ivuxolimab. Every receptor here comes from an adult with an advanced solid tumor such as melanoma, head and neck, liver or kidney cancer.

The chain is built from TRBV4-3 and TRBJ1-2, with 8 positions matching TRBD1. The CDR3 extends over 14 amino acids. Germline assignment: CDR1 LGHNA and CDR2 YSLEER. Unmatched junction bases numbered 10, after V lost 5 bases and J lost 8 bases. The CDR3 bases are TGCGCCAGCAGCACGTGGGGGACAGGATTAGGCTACACCTTC. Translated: CASSTWGTGLGYTF.

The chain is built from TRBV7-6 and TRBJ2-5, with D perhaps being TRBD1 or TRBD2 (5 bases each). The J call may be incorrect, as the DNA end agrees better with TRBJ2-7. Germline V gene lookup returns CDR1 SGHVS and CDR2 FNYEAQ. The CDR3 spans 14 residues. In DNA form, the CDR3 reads TGTGCCAGCAGCCAGGGACCCCAAACCTACGAGCAGTACTTC. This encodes CASSQGPQTYEQYF.

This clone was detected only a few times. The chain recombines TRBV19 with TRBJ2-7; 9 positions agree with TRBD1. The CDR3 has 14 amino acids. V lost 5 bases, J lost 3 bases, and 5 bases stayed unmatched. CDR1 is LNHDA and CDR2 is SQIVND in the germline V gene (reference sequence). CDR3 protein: CASSPGQGGYEQYF. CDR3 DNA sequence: TGTGCCAGTAGTCCGGGACAGGGAGGCTACGAGCAGTACTTC.

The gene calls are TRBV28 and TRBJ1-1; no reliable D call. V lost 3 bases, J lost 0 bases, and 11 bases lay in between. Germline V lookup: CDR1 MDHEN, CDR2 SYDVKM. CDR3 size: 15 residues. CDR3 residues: CASSLGSQMNTEAFF. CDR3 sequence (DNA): TGTGCCAGCAGTTTGGGCAGCCAAATGAACACTGAAGCTTTCTTT.

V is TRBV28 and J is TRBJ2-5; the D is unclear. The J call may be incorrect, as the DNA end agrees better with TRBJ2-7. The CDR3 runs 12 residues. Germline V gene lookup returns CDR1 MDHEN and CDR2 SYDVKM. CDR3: CASSRISYEQYF. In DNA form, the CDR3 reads TGTGCCAGCAGCAGGATTTCCTACGAGCAGTACTTC.

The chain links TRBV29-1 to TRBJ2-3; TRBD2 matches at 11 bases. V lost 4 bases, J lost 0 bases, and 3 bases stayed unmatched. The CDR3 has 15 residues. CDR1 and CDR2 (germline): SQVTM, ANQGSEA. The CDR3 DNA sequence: TGCAGCGTTGGGCTAGCGGGAGGAAGCACAGATACGCAGTATTTT. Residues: CSVGLAGGSTDTQYF.

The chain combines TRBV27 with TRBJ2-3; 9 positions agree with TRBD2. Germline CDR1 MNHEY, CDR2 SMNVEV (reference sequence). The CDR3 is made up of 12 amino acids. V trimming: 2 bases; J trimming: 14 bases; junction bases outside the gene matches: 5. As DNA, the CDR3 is TGTGCCAGCAGTTTACTAGCGGGGACACTGTATTTT. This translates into CASSLLAGTLYF.

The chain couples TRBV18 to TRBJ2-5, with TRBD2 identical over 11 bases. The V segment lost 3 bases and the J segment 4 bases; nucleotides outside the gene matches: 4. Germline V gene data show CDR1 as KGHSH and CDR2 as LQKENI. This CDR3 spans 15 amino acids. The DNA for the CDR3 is TGTGCCAGCTCACCCCCTGGACTAGCGGGAGAGACCCAGTACTTC. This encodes CASSPPGLAGETQYF.

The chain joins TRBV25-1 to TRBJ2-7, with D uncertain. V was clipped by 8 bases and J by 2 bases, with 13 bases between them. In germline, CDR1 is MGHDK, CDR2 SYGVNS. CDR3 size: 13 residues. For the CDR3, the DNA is TGTGCCAGCCACTCCGACTCAACCTACGAGCAGTACTTC. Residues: CASHSDSTYEQYF.

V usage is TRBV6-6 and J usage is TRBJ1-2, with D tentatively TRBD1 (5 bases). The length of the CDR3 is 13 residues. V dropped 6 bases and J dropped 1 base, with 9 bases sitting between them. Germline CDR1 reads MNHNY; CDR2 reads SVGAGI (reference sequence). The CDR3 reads CASRRGDNYGYTF. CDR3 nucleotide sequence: TGTGCCAGCAGGAGGGGTGATAACTATGGCTACACCTTC.